This TCR beta chain was identified during a study of blood T cell repertoires in COVID-19 (dated by TCRdb to 2018 to 2020). In terms of the full investigation: Samples from collaborators originated in the United States, Italy and Spain and spanned both the acute and convalescent phases of COVID-19. The prospective study material was composed of cDNA or gDNA derived from T cells, B-cell-depleted T cells, or PBMCs. Subjects who had been exposed to COVID-19, were actively infected with it, or had recovered from it provided the deeply sampled blood TCRbeta repertoires that made up the dataset. The repertoires were released in a freely available public database intended as a resource for research on the immune response to SARS-CoV-2. The samples were drawn from the first 160 participants of the ongoing ImmuneRACE study and from more than 1,000 subjects provided by 6 global collaborators. Nearly every sample came with metadata listing a de-identified subject ID, COVID-19 status, age in years and sex. HLA class I and class II types, where available, came from metadata supplied by the sample provider rather than from assay-based typing. Findings and caveats that apply to the study as a whole: Clinical and demographic metadata were provided uncurated, with the amount varying by source and participant.

The immunoSEQ Assay, a bias-controlled multiplex PCR, was used to amplify TCRbeta CDR3 regions from genomic DNA. Processing in the source paper ran as follows. Within the assay, amplification of reference gene primers was used to estimate how many nucleated cells each sample contained. Sequence reads were collapsed and filtered to measure the absolute abundance of every unique TCRbeta CDR3 rearrangement. For each sample, productive Simpson clonality was calculated as the square root of Simpson's diversity index across productive rearrangements. Here the immuneACCESS table is served through TCRdb, limited to in-frame sequences with V and J called. Missing clones are a known gap in these copies; in checked studies unresolved V genes cover under half, and the rest lacks a known reason. V and J calls and clone size follow that table, whereas D and trimming were derived from the DNA. The sample data list 50,000 to 75,000 clones, and 91% of these were observed just once. The ten largest account for around 9% of the sample.

Trimming at the junction amounts to 7 bases on V and 6 bases on J, and the germline ends lie 13 bases apart. Taken from the germline V gene, the CDR1 and CDR2 loops are MDHEN and SYDVKM. The cysteine opens and the phenylalanine closes a CDR3 of 12 amino acids. Left in the record is the CDR3 DNA by itself, 36 bases read in frame from the first base. Collaborating institutions collected whole blood in K2EDTA tubes following their own protocols. For TCRbeta analysis, collaborators shipped samples as frozen whole blood, isolated PBMCs, or DNA extracted from either of those sample types. This clone was seen once. No cognate antigen has been identified for it. No base-level quality is on record; no much larger clone is a single base apart.

This clonotype was sampled from a human donor in a cohort sampled during active COVID-19. The sequence joins TRBV28 to TRBJ2-7, with the D gene not confidently named. Input material: peripheral blood. The DNA sequence is given as TGTGCCAGCAACTCAGGCATAGGCGAGCAGTACTTC. This sequence encodes CASNSGIGEQYF.